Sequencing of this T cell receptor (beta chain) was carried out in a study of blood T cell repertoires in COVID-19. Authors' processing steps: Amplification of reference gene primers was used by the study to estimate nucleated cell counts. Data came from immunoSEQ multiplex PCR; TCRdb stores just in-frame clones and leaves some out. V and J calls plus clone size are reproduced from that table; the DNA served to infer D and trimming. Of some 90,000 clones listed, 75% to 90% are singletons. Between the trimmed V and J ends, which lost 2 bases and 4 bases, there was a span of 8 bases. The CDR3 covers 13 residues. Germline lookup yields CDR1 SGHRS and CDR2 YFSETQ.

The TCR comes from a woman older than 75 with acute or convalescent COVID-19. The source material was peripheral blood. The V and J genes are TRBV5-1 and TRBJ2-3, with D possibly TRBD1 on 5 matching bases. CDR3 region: CASSFQGSDTQYF. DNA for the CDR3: TGCGCCAGCAGCTTTCAGGGATCAGATACGCAGTATTTT.